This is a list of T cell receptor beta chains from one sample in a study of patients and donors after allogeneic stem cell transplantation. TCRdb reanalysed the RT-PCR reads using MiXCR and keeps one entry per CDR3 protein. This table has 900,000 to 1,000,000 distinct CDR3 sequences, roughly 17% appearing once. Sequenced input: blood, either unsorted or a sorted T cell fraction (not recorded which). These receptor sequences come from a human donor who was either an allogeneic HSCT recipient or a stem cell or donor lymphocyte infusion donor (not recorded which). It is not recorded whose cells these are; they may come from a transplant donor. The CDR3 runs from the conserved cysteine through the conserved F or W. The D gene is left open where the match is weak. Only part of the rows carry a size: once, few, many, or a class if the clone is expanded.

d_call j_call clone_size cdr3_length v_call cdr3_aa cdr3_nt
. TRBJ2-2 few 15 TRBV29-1 CSVEQEGVNTGELFF TGCAGCGTTGAACAGGAAGGTGTGAACACCGGGGAGCTGTTTTTT
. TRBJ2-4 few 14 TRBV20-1 CSAQGGIAKNIQYF TGCAGTGCCCAAGGAGGGATAGCCAAAAACATTCAGTACTTC
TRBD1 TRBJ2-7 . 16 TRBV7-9 CASSTSTGGTWYEQYF TGTGCCAGCAGCACCTCGACAGGGGGAACTTGGTACGAGCAGTACTTC
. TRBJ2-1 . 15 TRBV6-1 CASRPPLGSYNEQFF TGTGCCAGCAGACCCCCATTGGGCTCCTACAATGAGCAGTTCTTC
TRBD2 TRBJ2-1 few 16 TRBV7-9 CASNEIGRGAYNEQFF TGTGCCAGCAACGAAATCGGGCGGGGGGCCTACAATGAGCAGTTCTTC
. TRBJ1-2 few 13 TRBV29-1 CSVEGRGSYGYTF TGCAGCGTTGAAGGGCGGGGGTCCTATGGCTACACCTTC
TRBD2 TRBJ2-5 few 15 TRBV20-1 CSASGLAGAPGTQYF TGCAGTGCTAGCGGACTAGCGGGGGCCCCAGGGACCCAGTACTTC
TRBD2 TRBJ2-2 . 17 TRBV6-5 CASSYPTSGRWGGELFF TGTGCCAGCAGTTACCCGACTAGCGGGAGATGGGGCGGGGAGCTGTTTTTT
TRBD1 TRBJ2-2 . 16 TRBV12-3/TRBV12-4 CASSFSGQLNTGELFF TGTGCCAGCAGTTTTTCGGGACAGCTCAACACCGGGGAGCTGTTTTTT
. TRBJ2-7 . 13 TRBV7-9 CASSLAGQAQQYF TGTGCCAGCAGCTTAGCGGGGCAGGCCCAGCAGTACTTC
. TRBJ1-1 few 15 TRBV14 CASSQRGRVNTEAFF TGTGCCAGCAGCCAAAGAGGACGGGTGAACACTGAAGCTTTCTTT
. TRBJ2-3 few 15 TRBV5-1 CASSLRAFGTDTQYF TGCGCCAGCAGCTTGAGGGCTTTTGGGACAGATACGCAGTATTTT
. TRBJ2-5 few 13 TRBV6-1 CASRRQAEETQYF TGTGCCAGCAGAAGACAGGCAGAGGAGACCCAGTACTTC
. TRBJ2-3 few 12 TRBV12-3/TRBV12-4 CASSFDPNTQYF TGTGCCAGCAGTTTTGACCCGAATACGCAGTATTTT
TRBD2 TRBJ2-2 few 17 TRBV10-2 CASNPGTSGREGGELFF TGCGCCAGCAATCCCGGGACTAGCGGGAGGGAAGGCGGGGAGCTGTTTTTT
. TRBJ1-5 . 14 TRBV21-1 CASRGGIRNQPQHF TGTGCCAGCAGAGGCGGGATTCGCAATCAGCCCCAGCATTTT
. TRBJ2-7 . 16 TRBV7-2 CASSSNPIGQIDEQYF TGTGCCAGCAGCTCAAACCCGATTGGACAGATAGATGAGCAGTACTTC
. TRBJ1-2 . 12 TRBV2 CASSVAYYGYTF TGTGCCAGCAGTGTGGCCTACTATGGCTACACCTTC
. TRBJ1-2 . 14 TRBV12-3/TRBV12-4 CASSLAPWGSGYTF TGTGCCAGCAGTTTAGCGCCCTGGGGCAGTGGCTACACCTTC
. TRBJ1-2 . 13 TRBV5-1 CASSTGPAEGYTF TGCGCCAGCTCCACGGGCCCCGCGGAAGGCTACACCTTC
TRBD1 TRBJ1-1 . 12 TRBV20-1 CRIRTGRTEAFF TGCCGGATACGGACAGGGCGCACTGAAGCTTTCTTT
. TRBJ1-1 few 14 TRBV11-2 CASSPRRDMTEAFF TGTGCCAGCAGCCCTAGGAGGGATATGACTGAAGCTTTCTTT
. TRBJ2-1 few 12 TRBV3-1 CASSKVRDEQFF TGTGCCAGCAGCAAAGTGAGAGATGAGCAGTTCTTC
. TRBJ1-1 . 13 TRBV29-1 CSVARRMNTEAFF TGCAGCGTTGCTCGTCGAATGAACACTGAAGCTTTCTTT
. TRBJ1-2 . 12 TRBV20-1 CSARTDNYGYTF TGCAGTGCTCGGACGGATAACTATGGCTACACCTTC
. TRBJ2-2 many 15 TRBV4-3 CASSQEAQFTGELFF TGCGCCAGCAGCCAAGAAGCACAGTTCACCGGGGAGCTGTTTTTT
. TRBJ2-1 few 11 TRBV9 CASRSESEQFF TGTGCCAGCAGAAGCGAGAGTGAGCAGTTCTTC
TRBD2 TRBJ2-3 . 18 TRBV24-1 CATSDSNPSGRRADTQYF TGTGCCACCAGTGATTCAAACCCTAGCGGGAGGAGGGCAGATACGCAGTATTTT
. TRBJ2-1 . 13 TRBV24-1 CATSGRAVNEQFF TGTGCCACCAGTGGAAGGGCTGTCAACGAGCAGTTCTTC
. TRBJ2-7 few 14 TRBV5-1 CASSLGSTSYEQYF TGCGCCAGCAGCTTGGGGTCTACTTCCTACGAGCAGTACTTC
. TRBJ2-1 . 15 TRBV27 CASSLSGEVYNEQFF TGTGCCAGCAGTTTATCAGGGGAGGTCTACAATGAGCAGTTCTTC
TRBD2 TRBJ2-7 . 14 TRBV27 CASSSRGNQYEQYF TGTGCCAGCAGTTCGCGGGGGAATCAGTACGAGCAGTACTTC
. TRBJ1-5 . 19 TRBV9 CASSESHSMGGPRGQPQHF TGTGCCAGCAGCGAAAGTCACTCGATGGGGGGGCCCCGGGGTCAGCCCCAGCATTTT
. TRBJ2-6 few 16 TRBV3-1 CASSLTRASGANVLTF TGTGCCAGCAGCCTCACGAGGGCTAGTGGGGCCAACGTCCTGACTTTC
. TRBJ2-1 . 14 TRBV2 CASSERSSYNEQFF TGTGCCAGCAGCGAGCGGTCCTCCTACAATGAGCAGTTCTTC
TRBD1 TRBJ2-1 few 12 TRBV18 CASSPTGTVLFF TGTGCCAGCTCGCCGACCGGGACAGTACTTTTCTTC
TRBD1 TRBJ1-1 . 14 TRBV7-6 CASSRGPLDTEAFF TGTGCCAGCAGCAGGGGGCCGCTTGACACTGAAGCTTTCTTT
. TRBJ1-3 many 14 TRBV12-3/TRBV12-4 CASSLVSSGNTIYF TGTGCCAGCAGTTTAGTCAGCTCTGGAAACACCATATATTTT
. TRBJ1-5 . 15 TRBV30 CAWSVPTSSNQPQHF TGTGCCTGGAGTGTACCGACAAGCTCCAATCAGCCCCAGCATTTT
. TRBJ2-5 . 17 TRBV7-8 CASSLWAGASPNLSQYF TGTGCCAGCAGCTTATGGGCAGGGGCGAGCCCTAATTTGTCCCAGTACTTC
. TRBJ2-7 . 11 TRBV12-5 CASGTNRVQYF TGTGCTAGTGGTACAAACAGGGTGCAGTACTTC
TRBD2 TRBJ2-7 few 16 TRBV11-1 CASSPGTSLRDYEQYF TGTGCCAGCAGCCCGGGGACTAGCTTAAGGGATTACGAGCAGTACTTC
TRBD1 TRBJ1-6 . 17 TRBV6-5 CASGYKIYGDRVSPLHF TGTGCCAGCGGTTATAAAATATACGGGGACAGGGTTTCACCCCTCCACTTT
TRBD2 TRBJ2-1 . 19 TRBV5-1 CASSSGLAGGLSLPNEQFF TGCGCCAGCAGCTCCGGACTAGCGGGGGGGCTTTCCCTTCCCAATGAGCAGTTCTTC
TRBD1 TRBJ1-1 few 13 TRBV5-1 CASSEGTDTEAFF TGCGCCAGCAGCGAGGGGACAGACACTGAAGCTTTCTTT
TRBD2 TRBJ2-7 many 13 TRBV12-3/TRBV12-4 CASRPTSGYEQYF TGTGCCAGCAGACCTACTAGCGGTTACGAGCAGTACTTC
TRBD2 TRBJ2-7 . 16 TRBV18 CASSPPTSGGAKEQYF TGTGCCAGCTCACCACCCACTAGCGGGGGGGCGAAAGAGCAGTACTTC
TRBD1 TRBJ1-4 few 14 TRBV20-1 CSARETGMAEKLFF TGCAGTGCTAGGGAGACAGGGATGGCAGAAAAACTGTTTTTT
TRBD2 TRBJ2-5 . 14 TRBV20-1 CSALAGGHQETQYF TGCAGTGCTTTAGCGGGAGGCCACCAAGAGACCCAGTACTTC
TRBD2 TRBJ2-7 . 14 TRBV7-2 CASRSSGRGYKQYF TGTGCCAGCAGGTCTAGCGGGAGAGGATACAAGCAGTACTTC
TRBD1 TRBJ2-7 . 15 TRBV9 CASSVEGYRGNEQYF TGTGCCAGCAGCGTAGAGGGGTACAGGGGGAACGAGCAGTACTTC